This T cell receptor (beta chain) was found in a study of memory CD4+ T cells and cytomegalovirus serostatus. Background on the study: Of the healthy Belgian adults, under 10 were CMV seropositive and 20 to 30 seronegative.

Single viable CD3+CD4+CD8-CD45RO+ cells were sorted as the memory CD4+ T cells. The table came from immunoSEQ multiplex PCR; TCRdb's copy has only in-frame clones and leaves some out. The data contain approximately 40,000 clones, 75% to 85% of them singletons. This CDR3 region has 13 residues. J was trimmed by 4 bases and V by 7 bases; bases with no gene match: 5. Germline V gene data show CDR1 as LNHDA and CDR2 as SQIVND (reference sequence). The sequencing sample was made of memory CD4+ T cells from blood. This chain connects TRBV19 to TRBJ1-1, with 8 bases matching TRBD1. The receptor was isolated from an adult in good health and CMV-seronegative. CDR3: CASKDREGTEAFF. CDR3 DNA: TGTGCCAGTAAGGACAGGGAAGGCACTGAAGCTTTCTTT.